This paragraph covers one TCR beta chain sequence. The source of the sample is a study of T cell changes during pregnancy in multiple sclerosis. Germline V gene sequence: CDR1 MRHNA, CDR2 SNTAGT. V was pared by 3 bases and J by 4 bases, with 18 bases between. This CDR3 has 16 amino acids. Libraries were prepared by immunoSEQ multiplex PCR; TCRdb keeps only in-frame clonotypes and omits some of them. The sample holds 38,000 or so clones; roughly 90% are singletons and the top ten take under 15%. The chain uses TRBV6-4 and TRBJ1-2; a weak D match, TRBD1 (6 bases). Sequences were derived from CD8+ T cells from peripheral blood mononuclear cells, sampled in the first trimester of pregnancy. The receptor was isolated from a female donor with multiple sclerosis, enrolled in a pregnancy study. The CDR3 DNA reads TGTGCCAGCAGTGATACACAGGGTGGAATCTCCTATGGCTACACCTTC. Translation: CASSDTQGGISYGYTF.